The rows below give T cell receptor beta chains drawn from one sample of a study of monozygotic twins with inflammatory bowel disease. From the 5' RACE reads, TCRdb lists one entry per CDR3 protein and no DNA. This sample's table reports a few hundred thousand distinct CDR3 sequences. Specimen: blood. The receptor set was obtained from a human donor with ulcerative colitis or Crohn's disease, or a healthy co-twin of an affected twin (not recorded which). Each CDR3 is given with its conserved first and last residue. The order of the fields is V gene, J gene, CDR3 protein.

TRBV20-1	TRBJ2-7	CSASSPGQGAGEQYF
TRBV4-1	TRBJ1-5	CASRGLQGRGPQHF
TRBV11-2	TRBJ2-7	CASSHLWGQGNTYEQYF
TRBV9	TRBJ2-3	CASSANRGADTQYF
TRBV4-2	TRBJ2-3	CASSQYLRRGSTDTQYF
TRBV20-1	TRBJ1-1	CSAIARDLGTEAFF
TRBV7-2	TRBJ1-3	CASSSGQMSSGNTIYF
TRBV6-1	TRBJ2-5	CASSAEGLVRETQYF
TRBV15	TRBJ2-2	CATSRDGQGKAGELFF
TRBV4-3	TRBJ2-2	CASSHEGQPNTGELFF
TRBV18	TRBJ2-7	CASSPPIQGSPSYEQYF
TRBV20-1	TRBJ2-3	CSARGGLVSTDTQYF
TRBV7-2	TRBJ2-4	CASSFTSGARAKNIQYF
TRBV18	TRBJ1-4	CASSPPEGRGEKLFF
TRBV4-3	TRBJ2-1	CASSQQLAGATPSYNEQFF
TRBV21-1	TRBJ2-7	CASSKKTSGPYEQYF
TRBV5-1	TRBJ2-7	CASSWDRHPSYEQYF
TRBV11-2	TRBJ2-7	CASSQQGLARHEQYF
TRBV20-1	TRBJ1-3	CSARDKGNTIYF
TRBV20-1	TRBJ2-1	CSARGTGEVNEQFF
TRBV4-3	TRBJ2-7	CASSHTTGVPYEQYF
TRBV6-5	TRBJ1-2	CASSYSEGRGYGYTF
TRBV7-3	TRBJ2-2	CASSMTGTENTGELFF
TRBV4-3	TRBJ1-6	CASSLGQWSSYNSPLHF
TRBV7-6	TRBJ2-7	CASSLGTEYEQYF
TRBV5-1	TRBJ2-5	CASSRTGLGETQYF
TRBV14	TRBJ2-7	CASSQEGTSGGSYEQYF
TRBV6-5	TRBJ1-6	CASSYGGDGRGRINSPLHF
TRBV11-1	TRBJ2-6	CASSLALVSGANVLTF
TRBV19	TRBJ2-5	CASSTRAGYQETQYF
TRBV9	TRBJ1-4	CASSVVDRGATNEKLFF